A single sample gave rise to the 25 T cell receptor beta chains below, sequenced in a study of T cell changes during pregnancy in multiple sclerosis. Method: immunoSEQ multiplex PCR; TCRdb's copy keeps in-frame clones and lacks some. The sample yields 45,000 to 60,000 clones, 85% to 95% seen once. Sequenced material: CD4+ T cells from peripheral blood mononuclear cells, taken in the third trimester of pregnancy. Receptors were obtained from a female donor with multiple sclerosis, enrolled in a pregnancy study.

This chain links TRBV4-3 with TRBJ2-1; TRBD1 matches 9 bases. Germline assignment: CDR1 LGHNA and CDR2 YSLEER. V lost 4 bases and J lost 10; bases outside the gene matches: 11. The CDR3 extends over 15 amino acids. CDR3 coding DNA: TGCGCCAGCAGCCTGGGGGACAGGGCAAAACAAGAGCAGTTCTTC. Its translation is CASSLGDRAKQEQFF.

This chain connects TRBV2 to TRBJ1-2; the D gene is possibly TRBD1 (5 bases). This CDR3 has 14 residues. The V and J ends lost 3 bases and 7 bases respectively, with 15 bases between them. The V gene's germline CDR1 is SNHLY and CDR2 FYNNEI. CDR3 DNA sequence: TGTGCCAGCAGTGAGGGGCCAATAGGCGGTGGCTACACCTTC. It encodes CASSEGPIGGGYTF.

The rearrangement joins TRBV5-1 to TRBJ2-3; TRBD2 agrees at 9 bases. V was pared by 3 bases and J by 2 bases, with 4 bases of the junction left unmatched. Per the germline V gene, CDR1 is SGHRS and CDR2 is YFSETQ. CDR3 length: 15 residues. The chain's CDR3 is CASSSAGGNTDTQYF. In nucleotides, the CDR3 is TGCGCCAGCAGCTCAGCGGGGGGAAACACAGATACGCAGTATTTT.

The chain is built from TRBV30 and TRBJ1-2; maybe TRBD1 (5 bases). This CDR3 contains 12 residues. V was trimmed by 5 bases and J by 1 base, leaving 8 bases between them. Germline lookup yields CDR1 GTSNPN and CDR2 SVGIG (reference sequence). The CDR3 coding sequence is TGTGCCTGGGGGGGGGTTAACTATGGCTACACCTTC. It codes for CAWGGVNYGYTF.

This clone was seen just once. The CDR3 protein is CSVSLAGGTEQYF. DNA of the CDR3: TGCAGCGTTAGCCTAGCGGGGGGCACCGAGCAGTACTTC. The genes are TRBV29-1 and TRBJ2-7; the match to TRBD2 covers 11 bases. This CDR3 comprises 13 residues. Per germline, CDR1 SQVTM and CDR2 ANQGSEA. J lost 6 bases, V lost 5 bases, and 6 bases had no gene match.

The V and J genes are TRBV4-2 and TRBJ1-2; the D is unclear. Germline V gene sequence: CDR1 LGHNA, CDR2 YNFKEQ. The V gene lost 1 base and the J gene lost 3 bases, with 12 bases spanning the gap. This CDR3 has 15 amino acids. Written as DNA, the CDR3 is TGTGCCAGCAGCCAAGCGCTTCCGGGAGACTATGGCTACACCTTC. Encoded protein: CASSQALPGDYGYTF.

This clone was recorded only once. The rearrangement uses TRBV18 and TRBJ1-2, with D maybe TRBD1 (6 bases). The CDR3 totals 13 residues. The germline V and J ends were trimmed by 4 bases and 4 bases, with 10 bases remaining between them. Germline V gene sequence: CDR1 KGHSH, CDR2 LQKENI. The CDR3 loop reads CASSQDRLYGYTF. Here the CDR3 DNA reads TGTGCCAGCTCACAGGACAGACTCTATGGCTACACCTTC.

The genes are TRBV6-5 and TRBJ2-1; 9 nucleotides match TRBD2. This CDR3 contains 14 residues. Germline V gene lookup returns CDR1 MNHEY and CDR2 SVGAGI. V lost 9 bases to trimming and J lost 6 bases; unmatched junction nucleotides: 9. The CDR3 bases are TGTGCCAGTAGGGGCGGGGGGGCCCGCAATGAGCAGTTCTTC. This gives the protein CASRGGGARNEQFF.

The J gene is TRBJ1-1, the V gene TRBV27; D perhaps matches TRBD1 (6 bases). This CDR3 has 12 amino acids. Germline CDR1 is MNHEY and CDR2 is SMNVEV (reference sequence). Trimming removed 3 bases at V and 10 bases at J, with 12 bases between. The CDR3 DNA reads TGTGCCAGCAGTTTTCAGGGGTCGGGAGCTTTCTTT. This codes for CASSFQGSGAFF.

This chain connects TRBV4-3 to TRBJ1-2; TRBD1 agrees at 8 bases. V lost 6 bases and J lost 8; bases outside the gene matches: 5. Germline values: CDR1 LGHNA, CDR2 YSLEER. This CDR3 comprises 12 residues. The chain's CDR3 is CASRAGGGGYTF. CDR3 sequence (DNA): TGCGCCAGCAGGGCAGGGGGCGGAGGCTACACCTTC.

This chain links TRBV7-2 with TRBJ2-1, with D tentatively TRBD1 (6 bases). CDR1 is SGHTA, CDR2 FQGNSA, per germline. With 4 bases removed from V and 5 bases from J, the gap between germline ends came to 21 bases. The CDR3 runs to 17 residues. This CDR3 is CASSSLLWDNPDNEQFF. The CDR3 coding sequence is TGTGCCAGCAGCTCCCTTCTGTGGGACAACCCCGACAATGAGCAGTTCTTC.

This chain joins TRBV7-2 and TRBJ1-2; D may be TRBD1 (5 bases). The CDR3 has 15 residues. V lost 4 bases and J 4 bases, leaving 16 bases between the germline ends. Germline values: CDR1 SGHTA, CDR2 FQGNSA. For the CDR3, the DNA is TGTGCCAGCAGCTCCAATGTTGGGGGACTCTATGGCTACACCTTC. Protein sequence: CASSSNVGGLYGYTF. The whole variable domain, filled in from reference TRBV7-2 and TRBJ1-2, reads GAGVSQSPSNKVTEKGKDVELRCDPISGHTALYWYRQSLGQGLEFLIYFQGNSAPDKSGLPSDRFSAERTGGSVSTLTIQRTQQEDSAVYLCASSSNVGGLYGYTFGSGTRLTVV.

The CDR3 region has the DNA TGTGCCAGCAGCTTAACTTCGGACAGGGGACGCGAGCAGTACTTC. Translation: CASSLTSDRGREQYF. The rearrangement uses TRBV7-3 and TRBJ2-7; 9 bases match TRBD1. Germline CDR1 reads SGHTA; CDR2 reads FQGTGA. The trim removed 0 bases at V and 6 bases at J, leaving 6 bases unmatched. This CDR3 region has 15 residues.

As for this clone: A read error may account for a junction end that differs from germline. The chain couples TRBV15 to TRBJ2-1, with 8 positions matching TRBD2. Germline CDR1 LNHNV, CDR2 YYDKDF (reference sequence). This CDR3 has 18 residues. For the CDR3, the DNA is TGTGCCACCAGCAGAGATTTAGCGGGGCAGGGGTCCTCCAATGAGCAGTTCTTC. This encodes CATSRDLAGQGSSNEQFF.

The CDR3 DNA reads as TGTGCCAGCATCGGGGGGACGAACTATGGCTACACCTTC. Translation: CASIGGTNYGYTF. The J gene is TRBJ1-2, the V gene TRBV2; tentatively, D is TRBD1 (5 bases). V was cut by 7 bases and J by 2 bases, with 11 bases left in between. Per germline, CDR1 SNHLY and CDR2 FYNNEI. The CDR3 is 13 amino acids.

V usage is TRBV2 and J usage is TRBJ2-1; D is unresolved. This CDR3 is built from 11 residues. V was pared by 5 bases and J by 6 bases, with 5 bases between. CDR1 is SNHLY and CDR2 is FYNNEI in the germline V gene. This CDR3 is CASSLSNEQFF. The CDR3 region has the DNA TGTGCCAGCAGTTTATCCAATGAGCAGTTCTTC.

The chain links TRBV5-1 to TRBJ2-7; possibly TRBD1 for D (7 bases). This CDR3 has 13 amino acids. V was trimmed by 5 bases and J by 6 bases, leaving 15 bases between them. Germline-derived CDR1 and CDR2 are SGHRS and YFSETQ. The CDR3 DNA reads TGCGCCAGCAGTTTGAGACAGGGAGGCGAGCAGTACTTC. It yields the protein CASSLRQGGEQYF.

This chain uses TRBV7-8 with TRBJ1-5, with D perhaps matching TRBD1 (6 bases). CDR1 SGHVS and CDR2 FQNEAQ come from the germline V gene. The CDR3 spans 13 residues. Trimming removed 8 bases from V and 0 bases from J, with 8 bases in between. The CDR3 loop reads CASRRGSNQPQHF. CDR3 nucleotides: TGTGCCAGCCGCAGGGGTAGCAATCAGCCCCAGCATTTT. The whole variable domain, filled in from reference TRBV7-8 and TRBJ1-5, reads GAGVSQSPRYKVAKRGQDVALRCDPISGHVSLFWYQQALGQGPEFLTYFQNEAQLDKSGLPSDRFFAERPEGSVSTLKIQRTQQEDSAVYLCASRRGSNQPQHFGDGTRLSIL.

In nucleotides, the CDR3 is TGTGCCAGCAGCCTAACCGGACAGGGTGGATATGGCTACACCTTC. Its protein product is CASSLTGQGGYGYTF. The V gene is TRBV11-2, the J gene TRBJ1-2; TRBD1 agrees at 8 bases. Losses at the gene ends were 5 bases for V and 5 bases for J; bases not matched to a gene: 10. CDR3 length: 15 amino acids. In germline, CDR1 is SGHAT, CDR2 FQNNGV.

This CDR3 is CAWSVGQNSYEQYF. DNA of the CDR3: TGTGCCTGGAGTGTTGGTCAGAACTCCTACGAGCAGTACTTC. The V and J genes are TRBV30 and TRBJ2-7; D gene uncertain. Germline loops: CDR1 GTSNPN, CDR2 SVGIG (reference sequence). The length of the CDR3 is 14 residues. Between the trimmed V and J ends, which lost 0 bases and 0 bases, there was a span of 9 bases.

The chain combines TRBV9 with TRBJ2-3, with no clear D. Germline V gene lookup returns CDR1 SGDLS and CDR2 YYNGEE. The V gene lost 0 bases and the J gene lost 2 bases, with 10 bases spanning the gap. The CDR3 covers 15 residues. CDR3 residues: CASSVGSFSTDTQYF. The CDR3 region has the DNA TGTGCCAGCAGCGTAGGGAGTTTTTCCACAGATACGCAGTATTTT.

The V call is TRBV11-3, the J call TRBJ2-3; 8 bases align to TRBD2. The CDR3 has 15 amino acids. Germline V gene data show CDR1 as SGHNT and CDR2 as YENEEA. With V trimmed by 5 bases and J by 0 bases, 4 bases remained unmatched. CDR3: CASSRGGTSTDTQYF. In nucleotides, the CDR3 is TGTGCCAGCAGCCGCGGGGGGACTAGCACAGATACGCAGTATTTT.

The chain employs TRBV11-2 and TRBJ2-5; TRBD2 matches 7 bases. Germline values: CDR1 SGHAT, CDR2 FQNNGV. J gave up 7 bases and V 2 bases, and 7 bases lay outside the gene matches. CDR3 length: 14 residues. This CDR3 is CASSLNARGVTQYF. In DNA, the CDR3 is TGTGCCAGCAGCTTAAACGCCCGGGGGGTGACCCAGTACTTC.

V usage is TRBV6-5 and J usage is TRBJ1-3; perhaps TRBD1 as D (6 bases). There are 14 residues in the CDR3. V was pared by 6 bases and J by 2 bases, with 11 bases between. The germline V gene has CDR1 MNHEY and CDR2 SVGAGI. For the CDR3, the DNA is TGTGCCAGCAGGCGACAGGTTGCTGGAAACACCATATATTTT. Amino acids: CASRRQVAGNTIYF.

This clone was detected only once. The V call is TRBV30, the J call TRBJ1-5; 10 nucleotides agree with TRBD1. In germline, CDR1 is GTSNPN, CDR2 SVGIG (reference sequence). The CDR3 is 16 residues long. V shed 1 base, J shed 5 bases, and the junction held 8 bases outside the gene matches. The CDR3 bases are TGTGCCTGGAGTGGACCCGGGACAGGGGCGTATCAGCCCCAGCATTTT. Its translation is CAWSGPGTGAYQPQHF.